This entry describes one TCR beta chain. The antigen is not known. These data belong to a study of OX40 agonist ivuxolimab in advanced cancers. Study context: Partial responses occurred in three patients (one hepatocellular carcinoma, two cutaneous melanoma).

Trimming removed 3 bases from V and 2 bases from J; junction bases left unmatched: 1. CDR1 and CDR2 from the germline V gene are SGHVS and FNYEAQ. The CDR3 has 14 amino acids. The method was immunoSEQ multiplex PCR; TCRdb's version includes in-frame clones alone and lacks a portion of them. The table shows 12,000 or so clones, with over 75% occurring only once. Study results and caveats: Researchers report that CD8+ T cells had, on average, more expanded clones than CD4+.

The receptor was isolated from an adult with an advanced solid tumor such as melanoma, head and neck, liver or kidney cancer. The V and J genes are TRBV7-6 and TRBJ2-5; 9 bases are shared with TRBD2. The source material was CD4+ or CD8+ T cells sorted from blood, sampled in a trial of the OX40 agonist ivuxolimab. In DNA, the CDR3 is TGTGCCAGCAGCTTGCTAGCGGGGCAAGAGACCCAGTACTTC. Residues: CASSLLAGQETQYF.